The clone carrying this TCR beta chain has ten or more counts. Its target is not known. Trimming stripped 5 bases from V and 1 base from J, with 10 bases between. In germline, CDR1 is SGDLS, CDR2 YYNGEE. The CDR3 length is 14 residues. The data originate from a study of response to subunit inactivated influenza vaccine. General observations from the study: That few new T cells are recruited by each seasonal influenza vaccination was the authors' suggestion.

TCRdb re-derived calls from the RT-PCR reads in MiXCR, one entry per CDR3 protein. The data contain approximately 490,000 distinct CDR3 sequences, approximately 7.3% of them singletons. This chain connects TRBV9 to TRBJ1-5, with D unclear. This sequence originates from a man between 45 and 75 years old who received an inactivated influenza vaccine. This specimen consisted of PBMCs from blood, obtained less than 30 months after vaccination. This CDR3 reads CASRDGWSNQPQHF. The CDR3, as DNA: TGTGCCAGCAGGGATGGATGGAGCAATCAGCCCCAGCATTTT.